The 11 T cell receptor beta chains presented below share a single source sample, sequenced in a study of blood T cell repertoires in COVID-19. Method: immunoSEQ multiplex PCR; TCRdb's copy keeps in-frame clones and lacks some. The sample records 150,000 to 200,000 clones, approximately 89% being singletons. The sequenced material came from PBMCs or T cells enriched from blood (not recorded which). The receptors were sampled from a woman in her forties with acute COVID-19.

The chain joins TRBV5-1 to TRBJ2-7, with 10 bases aligning to TRBD1. V was pared by 3 bases and J by 7 bases, with 10 bases of the junction left unmatched. The CDR3 is 15 residues long. Germline CDR1 SGHRS, CDR2 YFSETQ. The CDR3 loop is CASSSPDRGKSEQYF. The CDR3 nucleotides read TGCGCCAGCAGCTCCCCGGACAGGGGGAAGAGTGAGCAGTACTTC.

The rearrangement links TRBV18 to TRBJ2-7; 7 nucleotides match TRBD1. The CDR3 consists of 16 residues. With 6 bases clipped from V and 1 base from J, the junction kept 12 bases outside the gene matches. Germline V gene lookup returns CDR1 KGHSH and CDR2 LQKENI. The CDR3 loop is CASSRTPTGESYEQYF. The CDR3, as DNA: TGTGCCAGCTCCCGAACACCAACAGGGGAGTCCTACGAGCAGTACTTC.

V usage is TRBV7-3 and J usage is TRBJ2-1, with TRBD1 as a possible D gene (6 bases). Germline V gene lookup returns CDR1 SGHTA and CDR2 FQGTGA. CDR3 size: 15 residues. V shed 5 bases and J shed 5 bases, with 16 bases lying between them. The CDR3 region is CASSTTGFEDNEQFF. In nucleotides, the CDR3 is TGTGCCAGCAGCACAACAGGGTTCGAGGACAATGAGCAGTTCTTC.

This chain links TRBV9 with TRBJ2-2; maybe TRBD2 (5 bases). In germline, CDR1 is SGDLS, CDR2 YYNGEE. Between the trimmed V and J ends, which lost 2 bases and 6 bases, there was a span of 20 bases. The CDR3 totals 17 residues. This chain's CDR3 is CASSVNFRGLDPGELFF. CDR3 nucleotides: TGTGCCAGCAGCGTCAATTTCCGGGGTTTAGACCCCGGGGAGCTGTTTTTT.

The gene calls are TRBV3-1 (or the pseudogene TRBV3-2) and TRBJ1-1; D is uncertain. CDR1 is LGHDT and CDR2 is YNNKEL in the germline V gene (reference sequence). Trimming shortened V by 1 base and J by 6 bases, and 6 bases separated the two germline ends. The CDR3 runs 12 residues. The CDR3 here is CASSQVPAEAFF. CDR3 DNA: TGTGCCAGCAGCCAAGTCCCCGCTGAAGCTTTCTTT.

The chain employs TRBV6-5 and TRBJ2-5, with D uncertain. The CDR3 is made up of 14 amino acids. Deletions cut 6 bases from V and 9 bases from J, with 20 bases between. Germline CDR1 is MNHEY and CDR2 is SVGAGI. CDR3 amino acids: CASSPRPPHSAQYF. The CDR3, as DNA: TGTGCCAGCAGCCCGAGGCCCCCCCACTCGGCCCAGTACTTC.

This rearrangement joins TRBV28 to TRBJ1-2, with D maybe TRBD1 (6 bases). The germline V gene encodes CDR1 MDHEN and CDR2 SYDVKM. This CDR3 is 15 amino acids long. Trimming shortened V by 6 bases and J by 4 bases, and 18 bases separated the two germline ends. The CDR3 bases are TGTGCCAGCAGCCAGATGACCCCGGACAGCTATGGCTACACCTTC. Encoded protein: CASSQMTPDSYGYTF.

The CDR3 region has the DNA TGTGCCAGCTCACCTCCTTATCGGAGCATCAGCGGGGGGACCACAGATACGCAGTATTTT. Translated: CASSPPYRSISGGTTDTQYF. The chain uses TRBV18 and TRBJ2-3; the match to TRBD2 covers 9 bases. After removal of 3 bases from V and 2 bases from J, the junction contained 18 bases not matched to a gene. Germline CDR1 is KGHSH and CDR2 is LQKENI. The CDR3 covers 20 residues.

The genes are TRBV2 and TRBJ1-1, with D possibly being TRBD1 (5 bases). CDR3 size: 12 residues. V was trimmed by 3 bases and J by 5 bases, leaving 7 bases between them. Germline values: CDR1 SNHLY, CDR2 FYNNEI. The CDR3 reads CASSEGGTEAFF. In DNA form, the CDR3 reads TGTGCCAGCAGTGAGGGGGGAACTGAAGCTTTCTTT.

The V and J genes are TRBV27 and TRBJ1-5; 9 nucleotides agree with TRBD1. With 5 bases clipped from V and 7 bases from J, the junction kept 3 bases outside the gene matches. The CDR3 consists of 13 residues. Per the germline V gene, CDR1 is MNHEY and CDR2 is SMNVEV (reference sequence). CDR3 DNA: TGTGCCAGCAGTGTGGACAGGGGCCAGCCCCAGCATTTT. It is translated as CASSVDRGQPQHF.

The J gene is TRBJ2-7, the V gene TRBV5-1; 7 nucleotides align to TRBD2. Germline V gene lookup returns CDR1 SGHRS and CDR2 YFSETQ. The V segment lost 4 bases and the J segment 1 base; nucleotides outside the gene matches: 8. The CDR3 is 15 amino acids. The CDR3 DNA follows: TGCGCCAGCAGCCCAATGGGGGGGTCTTCCTACGAGCAGTACTTC. Translating gives CASSPMGGSSYEQYF.